This T cell receptor beta chain was sequenced for a study of CD8+ T cells in alopecia areata. General study points: For lesional scalp, especially alopecia totalis/universalis, clonality was higher than in normal scalp.

With respect to this clone: Its antigen is undetermined.

It was cDNA, reverse transcribed from extracted RNA, that served as the sequencing template. TCRdb's table, derived via immunoSEQ multiplex PCR, lists solely in-frame clones and lacks some. The sample lists around 140,000 clones, around 51% occurring once. This CDR3 region has 13 residues. Germline values: CDR1 SQVTM, CDR2 ANQGSEA. The J segment lost 6 bases and the V segment lost 8 bases, leaving 11 bases of the junction unmatched. Both peripheral blood and punch biopsies of lesional scalp skin were obtained from patients who had alopecia areata. This chain uses TRBV29-1 with TRBJ2-5; TRBD2 agrees at 8 bases. This clonotype was sampled from a human donor with alopecia areata. The specimen comprised CD4+ T cells sorted from blood, sampled at week 0. As DNA, the CDR3 is TGCAGCATCTTTACTAGCGGCGGGCAGACCCAGTACTTC. It codes for CSIFTSGGQTQYF. Full variable domain (missing parts from reference TRBV29-1 and TRBJ2-5): SAVISQKPSRDICQRGTSLTIQCQVDSQVTMMFWYRQQPGQSLTLIATANQGSEATYESGFVIDKFPISRPNLTFSTLTVSNMSPEDSSIYLCSIFTSGGQTQYFGPGTRLLVL.